This TCR beta chain was recovered during a study of CD8 T cells in ankylosing spondylitis. From the 5' RACE reads, TCRdb called clonotypes with MiXCR, one entry per CDR3 protein. The repertoire includes around 130,000 distinct CDR3 sequences, about 7% of them detected once, and 9.5% to 15% sits in the top ten. The CDR3 totals 13 residues. V lost 7 bases to trimming and J lost 8 bases, with 15 bases between them. Germline CDR1 is SGHRS and CDR2 is YFSETQ. This clonotype was counted many times. This receptor was identified in a male donor with ankylosing spondylitis or in good health (not recorded which). Sequences were obtained from blood, either unsorted or a sorted T cell fraction (not recorded which). J is TRBJ2-2 and V is TRBV5-1; unclear D gene. CDR3 residues: CASGSPQPGELFF. DNA of the CDR3: TGCGCCAGCGGTAGCCCCCAGCCAGGGGAGCTGTTTTTT. The variable domain in full, with the rest retrieved from reference TRBV5-1 and TRBJ2-2, is KAGVTQTPRYLIKTRGQQVTLSCSPISGHRSVSWYQQTPGQGLQFLFEYFSETQRNKGNFPGRFSGRQFSNSRSEMNVSTLELGDSALYLCASGSPQPGELFFGEGSRLTVL.